The clone carrying this T cell receptor beta chain was seen repeatedly, ten times or more. The antigen is undetermined. What was amplified from RNA transcripts were TCR beta CDR3 regions. Initially, a first-round RT-PCR of the TCR CDR3 employed the HTBI primer set. MiXCR was run by TCRdb on the multiplex PCR reads, yielding one entry per CDR3 protein. Of around 500,000 distinct CDR3 sequences listed, 15% to 20% are singletons. This record comes from a study of T cells in Graves' hyperthyroidism and ophthalmopathy. The study's findings and limits: Clonotypes that were expanded in thyroid above 0.001 mostly appeared in blood too.

The source of this sequence is a woman aged 25 to 45 with Graves' ophthalmopathy. The sequenced sample was blood.

In nucleotides, the CDR3 is TGCAGTGCCCCCCGGGCAGGACACTATGGCTACACCTTC. It translates to CSAPRAGHYGYTF. The genes are TRBV20-1 and TRBJ1-2; D unclear. The CDR3 extends over 13 amino acids. Germline V gene lookup returns CDR1 DFQATT and CDR2 SNEGSKA (reference sequence). V was clipped by 6 bases and J by 3 bases, with 14 bases between them.